This T cell receptor (beta chain) was documented in a study of OX40 agonist ivuxolimab in advanced cancers. Study summary: It was ivuxolimab, an agonistic anti-OX40 (CD134) antibody, that patients were treated with. Study-wide results and limits: Expanded peripheral T cell antigen specificity was not determined.

This CDR3 comprises 15 residues. Germline assignment: CDR1 SGHRS and CDR2 YFSETQ. Trimming removed 4 bases from V and 5 bases from J; junction bases left unmatched: 4. For this clone: As yet, its antigen is unknown.

Profiled with immunoSEQ multiplex PCR; TCRdb holds only in-frame clones, not every one. The table lists fewer than 80,000 clones, approximately 90% of them singletons. The rearrangement uses TRBV5-1 and TRBJ2-1, with 12 bases lining up with TRBD2. The sequence was collected from an adult with an advanced solid tumor such as melanoma, head and neck, liver or kidney cancer. The starting material was CD4+ or CD8+ T cells sorted from blood, obtained in a trial of the OX40 agonist ivuxolimab. The CDR3 DNA follows: TGCGCCAGCAGCCTAGCGGGAGGGCCGAACAATGAGCAGTTCTTC. It codes for CASSLAGGPNNEQFF.